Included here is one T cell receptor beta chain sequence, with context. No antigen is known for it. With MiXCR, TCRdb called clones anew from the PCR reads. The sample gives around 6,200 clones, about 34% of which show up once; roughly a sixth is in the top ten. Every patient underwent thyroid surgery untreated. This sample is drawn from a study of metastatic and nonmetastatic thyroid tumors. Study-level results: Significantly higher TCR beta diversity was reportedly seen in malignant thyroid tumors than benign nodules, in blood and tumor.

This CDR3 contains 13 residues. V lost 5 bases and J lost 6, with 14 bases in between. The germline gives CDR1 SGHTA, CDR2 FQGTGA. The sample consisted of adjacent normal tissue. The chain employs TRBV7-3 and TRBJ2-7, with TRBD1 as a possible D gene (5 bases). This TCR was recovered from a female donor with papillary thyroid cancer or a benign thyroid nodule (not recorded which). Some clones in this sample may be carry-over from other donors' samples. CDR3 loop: CASSPGLGLEQYF. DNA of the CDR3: TGTGCCAGCAGCCCTGGTCTGGGGCTCGAGCAGTACTTC.